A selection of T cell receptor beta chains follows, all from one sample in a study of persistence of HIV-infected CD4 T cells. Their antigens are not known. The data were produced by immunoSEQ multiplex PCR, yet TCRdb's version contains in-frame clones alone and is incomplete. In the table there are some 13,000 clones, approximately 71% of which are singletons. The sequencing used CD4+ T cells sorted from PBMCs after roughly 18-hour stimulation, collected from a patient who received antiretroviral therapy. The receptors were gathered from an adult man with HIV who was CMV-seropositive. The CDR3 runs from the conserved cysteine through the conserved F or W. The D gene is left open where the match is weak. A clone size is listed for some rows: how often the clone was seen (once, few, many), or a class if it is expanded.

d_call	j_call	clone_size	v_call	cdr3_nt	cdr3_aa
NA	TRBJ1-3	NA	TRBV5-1	TGCGCCAGCAGCTTGGATGGTACGATCCACTCTGGAAACACCATATATTTT	CASSLDGTIHSGNTIYF
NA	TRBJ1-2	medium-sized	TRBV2	TGTGCCAGCAGGCTTCGGACAGTGGGATATGGCTACACCTTC	CASRLRTVGYGYTF
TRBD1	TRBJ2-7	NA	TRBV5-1	TGCGCCAGCAGCCATGGGGACAGGGGCCACGAGCAGTACTTC	CASSHGDRGHEQYF
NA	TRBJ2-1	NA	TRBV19	TGTGCCAGTAATACTCAGGGGACCCACCTAGACAATGAGCAGTTCTTC	CASNTQGTHLDNEQFF
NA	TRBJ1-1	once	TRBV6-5	TGTGCCAGCCATACAGGGTTAAACACTGAAGCTTTCTTT	CASHTGLNTEAFF
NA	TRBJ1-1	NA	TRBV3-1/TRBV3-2	TGTGCCAGCAGCCAAGAACAGTCCGTCGGAGCTTTCTTT	CASSQEQSVGAFF
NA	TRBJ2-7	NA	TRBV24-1	TGTGCCACCAGTGATGGTGGGTTAACGAACTACGAGCAGTACTTC	CATSDGGLTNYEQYF
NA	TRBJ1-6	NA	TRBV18	TGTGCCAGCTCATTACGCGACAGAGATAATTCACCCCTCCACTTT	CASSLRDRDNSPLHF
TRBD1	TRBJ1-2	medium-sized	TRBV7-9	TGTGCCAGCAGCTTAGCCGCCATACAGGGGGAGGGGTATGGCTACACCTTC	CASSLAAIQGEGYGYTF
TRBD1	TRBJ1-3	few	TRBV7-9	TGTGCCAGCAGCCTGGCGACAGGGGTGGCTGGAAACACCATATATTTT	CASSLATGVAGNTIYF
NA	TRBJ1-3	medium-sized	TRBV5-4	TGTGCCAGCAGCTCCCTTTCAGACTCTGGAAACACCATATATTTT	CASSSLSDSGNTIYF
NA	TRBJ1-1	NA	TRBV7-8	TGTGCCAGCAGCTTATATTGGGGTAAGGACACTGAAGCTTTCTTT	CASSLYWGKDTEAFF
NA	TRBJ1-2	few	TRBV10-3	TGTGCCATCTCCCAGTCCTATGGCTACACCTTC	CAISQSYGYTF
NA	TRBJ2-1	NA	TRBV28	TGTGCCAGCAGTCTCATCAGGGTTGCTGAGCAGTTCTTC	CASSLIRVAEQFF
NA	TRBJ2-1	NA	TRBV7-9	TGTGCCAGCAGCCCTATGGACTCCTCTCGCAAGCAGTTCTTC	CASSPMDSSRKQFF
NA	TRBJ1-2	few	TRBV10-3	TGTGCCATCAGTGAGTCGATGGACAAGGGGAGGTCTGGCTACACCTTC	CAISESMDKGRSGYTF
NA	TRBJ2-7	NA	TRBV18	TGTGCCAGCTCGGCGACCTACGAGCAGTACTTC	CASSATYEQYF
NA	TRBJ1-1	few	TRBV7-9	TGTGCCAGCAGCCTAGTGATGGGGCAGGGGAGTGCTGAAGCTTTCTTT	CASSLVMGQGSAEAFF
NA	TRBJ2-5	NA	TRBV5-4	TGTGCCAGCAGCTTGATGGGGCACCAAGAGACCCAGTACTTC	CASSLMGHQETQYF
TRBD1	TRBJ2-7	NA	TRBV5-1	TGCGCCACCCGCTTGGACAGGGGGGCCTACGAGCAGTACTTC	CATRLDRGAYEQYF
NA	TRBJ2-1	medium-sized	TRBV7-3	TGTGCCAGCAGCTTTACGGTAGAAAATGAGCAGTTCTTC	CASSFTVENEQFF
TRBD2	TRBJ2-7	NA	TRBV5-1	TGCGCCAGCAGCTTGGCGGGGACTAGCGGGGGGTACGAGCAGTACTTC	CASSLAGTSGGYEQYF
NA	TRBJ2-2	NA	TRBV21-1	TGTGCCAGCAGCACCCGTGGGGATCGTGCCACCGGGGAGCTGTTTTTT	CASSTRGDRATGELFF
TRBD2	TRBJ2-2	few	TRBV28	TGTGCCAGCAGTTTAGCTACCGGGACTAGCAGCACCGGGGAGCTGTTTTTT	CASSLATGTSSTGELFF
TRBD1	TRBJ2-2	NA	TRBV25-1	TGTGCCAGCAGTGGCAGGGACAGGGGGCGAACCCCCGGGGAGCTGTTTTTT	CASSGRDRGRTPGELFF
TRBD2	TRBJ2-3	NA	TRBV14	TGTGCCAGCAGCCAAGATCCCCGGACTAGCGGGGGGGAAAATACGCAGTATTTT	CASSQDPRTSGGENTQYF
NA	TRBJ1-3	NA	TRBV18	TGTGCCAGCTCACCACAGGGACTTTCGGCTGGAAACACCATATATTTT	CASSPQGLSAGNTIYF
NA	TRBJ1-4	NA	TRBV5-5	TGTGCCAGCAGCTTGAGTCCAGATGAAAAACTGTTTTTT	CASSLSPDEKLFF
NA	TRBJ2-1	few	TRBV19	TGTGCCAGTAGTATATCCCCAGAGGGGGGGAAAGCCAATGAGCAGTTCTTC	CASSISPEGGKANEQFF
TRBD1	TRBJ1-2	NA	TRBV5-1	TGCGCCAGCAGCTTTGGACAGGGCTTGGGTGGCTACACCTTC	CASSFGQGLGGYTF
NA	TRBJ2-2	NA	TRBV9	TGTGCCAGCAGCGTAGAGTTCGGGGTCACCGGGGAGCTGTTTTTT	CASSVEFGVTGELFF
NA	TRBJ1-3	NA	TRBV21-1	TGTGCCAGCAGCAAACTTCAACAGGGCTCGGGAAACACCATATATTTT	CASSKLQQGSGNTIYF
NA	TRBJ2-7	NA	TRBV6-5	TGTGCCAGCAGTTCCCCGGACGGCTACGAGCAGTACTTC	CASSSPDGYEQYF
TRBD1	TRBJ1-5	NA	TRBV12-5	TGTGCTAGTGGTTCCACCTCGCCCCCAGGGGGACCTTATCAGCCCCAGCATTTT	CASGSTSPPGGPYQPQHF
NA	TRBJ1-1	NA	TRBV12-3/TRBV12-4	TGTGCCAGCAGTCCGTCCATGAACACTGAAGCTTTCTTT	CASSPSMNTEAFF
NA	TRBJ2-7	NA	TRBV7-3	TGTGCCAGCAGCTTAACGGTGATTACCGAGCAGTACTTC	CASSLTVITEQYF
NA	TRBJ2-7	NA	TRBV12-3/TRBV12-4	TGTGCCAGCAGTTTAGAACGGGGGATAGAGCAGTACTTC	CASSLERGIEQYF
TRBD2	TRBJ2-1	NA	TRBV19	TGTGCCAGTAGTGCCGGCAGACCGGGACTAGCGGGGGGCCAGGATGAGCAGTTCTTC	CASSAGRPGLAGGQDEQFF
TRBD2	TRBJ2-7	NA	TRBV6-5	TGTGCCAGCAGCCTTAGCGGGGCCGAATACGAGCAGTACTTC	CASSLSGAEYEQYF
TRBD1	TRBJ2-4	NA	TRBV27	TGTGCCAGCAGTTTTTCTCCACAGGGGGCTGGGCCCAAAAACATTCAGTACTTC	CASSFSPQGAGPKNIQYF
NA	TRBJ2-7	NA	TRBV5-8	TGTGCCAGCAGCTTGTTTTACGAGCAGTACTTC	CASSLFYEQYF
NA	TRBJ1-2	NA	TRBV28	TGTGCCAGCAGTTTAAGGGATAACTATGGCTACACCTTC	CASSLRDNYGYTF
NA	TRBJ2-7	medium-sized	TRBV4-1	TGCGCCAGCAGCGAAGGACAGAGACACTCCTACGAGCAGTACTTC	CASSEGQRHSYEQYF